Below, 29 T cell receptor beta chains from the same sample are listed, as sequenced in a study of neurological immune-mediated disorders (dated by TCRdb to 2018 to 2020). Libraries were prepared through 5' RACE. TCRdb shows the sequencer as Illumina HiSeq 2500. TCRdb passed the public sequencing reads through fastp at Q25 and MiXCR, retaining productive beta sequences. When rows share a CDR3 protein, they turn into one entry using the most common DNA and genes. Within this sample are over 60,000 distinct CDR3 sequences, with 4% to 6% of them counted one time only. About 2.8% of the sample goes to the ten largest clones. The sequenced material came from PBMCs. These receptor sequences come from a woman aged 30 to 39 with multiple sclerosis.

In this sample, this clonotype turned up many times. The chain employs TRBV20-1 and TRBJ2-3; perhaps TRBD2 as D (5 bases). The CDR3 covers 15 residues. Looked up from germline, CDR1 is DFQATT and CDR2 is SNEGSKA (reference sequence). Trimming left V 3 bases short and J 7 bases short, with 20 bases between. The CDR3 here is CSARPPALVGNTQYF. Here the CDR3 DNA reads TGCAGTGCTAGGCCCCCTGCACTAGTCGGGAATACGCAGTATTTT.

The gene calls are TRBV2 and TRBJ2-5; 7 positions match TRBD1. Germline CDR1 SNHLY, CDR2 FYNNEI. The CDR3 runs 13 residues. Germline trimming cut 6 bases from V and 3 bases from J; bases unmatched to any gene: 4. The CDR3 protein is CASSGDREETQYF. In DNA form, the CDR3 reads TGTGCCAGCAGCGGCGACAGGGAAGAGACCCAGTACTTC.

This clonotype has more than one count but fewer than ten. The chain joins TRBV7-2 to TRBJ1-5, with 7 bases fitting TRBD1. The CDR3 consists of 14 residues. Per the germline V gene, CDR1 is SGHTA and CDR2 is FQGNSA. J lost 1 base, V lost 5 bases, and 2 bases had no gene match. CDR3 in amino acids: CASSKTGSNQPQHF. In DNA, the CDR3 is TGTGCCAGCAGCAAGACAGGGAGCAATCAGCCCCAGCATTTT.

Turning to this clonotype: This may be a read error: a much more frequent sequence differs by one nucleotide. V gene TRBV5-1 combines with J gene TRBJ2-7; D ambiguous. CDR3 size: 13 residues. CDR1 is SGHRS, CDR2 YFSETQ, per germline. V lost 4 bases and J lost 3, with 11 bases in between. The CDR3 DNA follows: TGCGCCAGCAGCCCCGGAAAGGGCTACGAGCAGTACTTC. This translates into CASSPGKGYEQYF.

This clonotype was counted ten times or more. This chain uses TRBV5-1 with TRBJ2-1; 12 positions match TRBD2. Germline-derived CDR1 and CDR2 are SGHRS and YFSETQ. V gave up 0 bases and J gave up 3 bases; unmatched junction bases: 1. The length of the CDR3 is 16 residues. CDR3 coding DNA: TGCGCCAGCAGCTTGGCGACTAGCGGGAGCTACAATGAGCAGTTCTTC. It translates to CASSLATSGSYNEQFF.

This clonotype occurred many times. V is TRBV7-2 and J is TRBJ2-1; 7 bases agree with TRBD1. Trimming took 1 base from V and 9 from J; bases not matched to a gene: 9. Germline loops: CDR1 SGHTA, CDR2 FQGNSA. This CDR3 spans 15 amino acids. In DNA, the CDR3 is TGTGCCAGCAGCTTAGGTGCAGGGGGAAAGGGTGAGCAGTTCTTC. This encodes CASSLGAGGKGEQFF. The whole variable domain, remainder taken from reference TRBV7-2 and TRBJ2-1, is GAGVSQSPSNKVTEKGKDVELRCDPISGHTALYWYRQSLGQGLEFLIYFQGNSAPDKSGLPSDRFSAERTGGSVSTLTIQRTQQEDSAVYLCASSLGAGGKGEQFFGPGTRLTVL.

This clonotype came up many times. The chain links TRBV20-1 to TRBJ1-6; no firm D call. CDR3 length equals 13 residues. Deletions cut 1 base from V and 8 bases from J, with 9 bases between. From germline, CDR1 is DFQATT and CDR2 SNEGSKA (reference sequence). In nucleotides, the CDR3 is TGCAGTGCTAGAGTGGGGTGGGATTCACCCCTCCACTTT. This encodes CSARVGWDSPLHF.

This clonotype came up many times. The rearrangement joins TRBV2 to TRBJ2-3; D uncertain. Per the germline V gene, CDR1 is SNHLY and CDR2 is FYNNEI. Trimming took off 6 bases at V and 9 bases at J, with 16 bases between the two ends. This CDR3 region has 13 residues. CDR3 loop: CASSPLRQDTQYF. DNA of the CDR3: TGTGCCAGCAGCCCTCTGCGGCAGGACACGCAGTATTTT.

This clonotype occurred many times. V usage is TRBV5-1 and J usage is TRBJ2-5; D uncertain. V was cut by 4 bases and J by 4 bases, with 14 bases left in between. CDR3 length equals 14 residues. Germline CDR1 reads SGHRS; CDR2 reads YFSETQ. CDR3 nucleotides: TGCGCCAGCAGCACTTCCGGGTCGTTAGAGACCCAGTACTTC. The encoded protein is CASSTSGSLETQYF. The full variable domain, completed using reference TRBV5-1 and TRBJ2-5, is KAGVTQTPRYLIKTRGQQVTLSCSPISGHRSVSWYQQTPGQGLQFLFEYFSETQRNKGNFPGRFSGRQFSNSRSEMNVSTLELGDSALYLCASSTSGSLETQYFGPGTRLLVL.

The V and J genes are TRBV12-3 or TRBV12-4 and TRBJ2-5; D remains unclear. Trimming shortened V by 0 bases and J by 6 bases, and 2 bases separated the two germline ends. This CDR3 has 11 amino acids. CDR3 amino acids: CASSLAQTQYF. As DNA, the CDR3 is TGTGCCAGCAGTTTAGCGCAGACCCAGTACTTC.

This clonotype has more than one count but fewer than ten. Relative to the germline gene, one junction end is altered; a read error may explain this. V and J are TRBV5-1 and TRBJ1-6; 7 nucleotides line up with TRBD1. Germline CDR1 and CDR2: SGHRS and YFSETQ. The CDR3 loop spans 12 amino acids. In DNA form, the CDR3 reads TGCGCCATGGGACAGCCGTATCGCCCCCTCAACTTT. Its translation is CAMGQPYRPLNF.

This clonotype came up a few times. The chain employs TRBV20-1 and TRBJ2-2, with 8 positions matching TRBD1. J gave up 2 bases and V 4 bases, and 6 bases lay outside the gene matches. Germline V CDR1 and CDR2: DFQATT, SNEGSKA (reference sequence). CDR3 size: 15 residues. The CDR3 loop is CSAMRQGSNTGELFF. For the CDR3, the DNA is TGCAGTGCTATGAGACAGGGGTCAAACACCGGGGAGCTGTTTTTT.

This clonotype was counted ten times or more. The chain carries TRBV20-1 and TRBJ2-7; TRBD2 agrees at 9 bases. Losses at the gene ends were 6 bases for V and 2 bases for J; bases not matched to a gene: 8. There are 14 residues in the CDR3. Germline lookup yields CDR1 DFQATT and CDR2 SNEGSKA (reference sequence). The CDR3 sequence is CSARTAGGAYEQYF. Written as DNA, the CDR3 is TGCAGTGCGAGAACAGCGGGGGGAGCCTACGAGCAGTACTTC.

This clonotype has ten or more counts. V usage is TRBV7-2 and J usage is TRBJ2-3; TRBD2 aligns across 12 bases. Germline V gene lookup returns CDR1 SGHTA and CDR2 FQGNSA. This CDR3 comprises 18 residues. V was clipped by 2 bases and J by 7 bases; unmatched bases: 13. This chain's CDR3 is CASSLSLAGGPEANTQYF. DNA of the CDR3: TGTGCCAGCAGCTTAAGTCTAGCGGGGGGGCCCGAGGCGAATACGCAGTATTTT. Full variable domain (rest looked up from reference TRBV7-2 and TRBJ2-3): GAGVSQSPSNKVTEKGKDVELRCDPISGHTALYWYRQSLGQGLEFLIYFQGNSAPDKSGLPSDRFSAERTGGSVSTLTIQRTQQEDSAVYLCASSLSLAGGPEANTQYFGPGTRLTVL.

The chain has TRBV2 and TRBJ1-2, with 8 bases matching TRBD1. There are 17 residues in the CDR3. With V trimmed by 6 bases and J by 1 base, 13 bases remained unmatched. Per germline, CDR1 SNHLY and CDR2 FYNNEI. The CDR3 DNA sequence: TGTGCCAGCAGGAGGACAGGGTTGGTAACTGATAACTATGGCTACACCTTC. It encodes CASRRTGLVTDNYGYTF.

The rearrangement joins TRBV15 to TRBJ2-4; possible D gene TRBD2, 5 bases. The germline V gene encodes CDR1 LNHNV and CDR2 YYDKDF (reference sequence). There are 15 residues in the CDR3. V gave up 0 bases and J gave up 4 bases, with 10 bases separating them. CDR3 nucleotides: TGTGCCACCAGCAGAGAACCCGGGGAAAAAAACATTCAGTACTTC. Its translation is CATSREPGEKNIQYF. Full variable domain (outside the CDR3, taken from reference TRBV15 and TRBJ2-4): DAMVIQNPRYQVTQFGKPVTLSCSQTLNHNVMYWYQQKSSQAPKLLFHYYDKDFNNEADTPDNFQSRRPNTSFCFLDIRSPGLGDTAMYLCATSREPGEKNIQYFGAGTRLSVL.

Many counts were recorded for this clonotype. The chain has TRBV7-8 and TRBJ1-1; TRBD1 matches 7 bases. Per the germline V gene, CDR1 is SGHVS and CDR2 is FQNEAQ. The CDR3 length is 14 residues. The J segment lost 1 base and the V segment lost 5 bases, leaving 4 bases of the junction unmatched. CDR3 sequence reads: CASSQTGRNTEAFF. In DNA form, the CDR3 reads TGTGCCAGCAGCCAGACAGGGAGGAACACTGAAGCTTTCTTT.

This clonotype was counted ten times or more. V is TRBV7-8 and J is TRBJ2-5; a weak D match, TRBD2 (5 bases). The germline V gene encodes CDR1 SGHVS and CDR2 FQNEAQ. The CDR3 has 14 amino acids. V lost 2 bases, J lost 5 bases, and 12 bases lay in between. The CDR3 is CASSLLLVLETQYF. The CDR3 DNA reads TGTGCCAGCAGCTTATTACTAGTCTTGGAGACCCAGTACTTC. Full variable domain (remainder filled in from reference TRBV7-8 and TRBJ2-5): GAGVSQSPRYKVAKRGQDVALRCDPISGHVSLFWYQQALGQGPEFLTYFQNEAQLDKSGLPSDRFFAERPEGSVSTLKIQRTQQEDSAVYLCASSLLLVLETQYFGPGTRLLVL.

This clonotype occurred many times. The J gene is TRBJ2-1, the V gene TRBV7-9; TRBD1 matches at 9 bases. This CDR3 has 17 amino acids. Germline trimming cut 1 base from V and 2 bases from J; bases unmatched to any gene: 6. Germline V gene sequence: CDR1 SEHNR, CDR2 FQNEAQ (reference sequence). The chain's CDR3 is CASSLVGTGKPYNEQFF. The DNA for the CDR3 is TGTGCCAGCAGCTTAGTTGGGACAGGGAAACCCTACAATGAGCAGTTCTTC.

This clonotype has a count of ten or more. V is TRBV20-1 and J is TRBJ1-1; D remains ambiguous. The CDR3 consists of 11 residues. Germline CDR1 DFQATT, CDR2 SNEGSKA (reference sequence). With 7 bases removed from V and 4 bases from J, the gap between germline ends came to 10 bases. The CDR3 nucleotides are TGCAGTGAGGTTGTGGGCACTGAAGCTTTCTTT. It is translated as CSEVVGTEAFF.

This clonotype was recorded many times. The chain links TRBV29-1 to TRBJ2-7, with 9 nucleotides matching TRBD1. CDR1 is SQVTM and CDR2 is ANQGSEA in the germline V gene. J lost 3 bases, V lost 7 bases, and 10 bases had no gene match. This CDR3 has 14 amino acids. CDR3 DNA: TGCAGCGCCACCCGACAGGGGGGCAACTACGAGCAGTACTTC. Its protein is CSATRQGGNYEQYF.

This sequence joins TRBV20-1 and TRBJ1-6; no definite D call. The CDR3 consists of 16 residues. The germline gives CDR1 DFQATT, CDR2 SNEGSKA (reference sequence). V lost 2 bases to trimming and J lost 9 bases, with 20 bases between them. The CDR3 loop reads CSARLWGGKRFSPLHF. For the CDR3, the DNA is TGCAGTGCTAGACTCTGGGGAGGGAAGAGATTTTCACCCCTCCACTTT.

This clonotype was seen many times. The rearrangement uses TRBV7-8 and TRBJ1-2; 7 nucleotides line up with TRBD1. CDR1 SGHVS and CDR2 FQNEAQ come from the germline V gene. The CDR3 totals 13 residues. Trimming removed 2 bases from V and 8 bases from J; junction bases left unmatched: 5. DNA of the CDR3: TGTGCCAGCAGCTTAAAGGGGGCGCAGGGCTACACCTTC. Its protein product is CASSLKGAQGYTF.

The V and J genes are TRBV5-1 and TRBJ2-2, with D tentatively TRBD1 (7 bases). The germline V and J ends were trimmed by 5 bases and 5 bases, with 16 bases remaining between them. The CDR3 length is 15 residues. Germline CDR1 is SGHRS and CDR2 is YFSETQ. The DNA of the CDR3 is TGCGCCAGCAGGCCCCAGACAGGGACTACCGGGGAGCTGTTTTTT. This sequence encodes CASRPQTGTTGELFF.

This clonotype was observed a handful of times. This chain joins TRBV5-6 and TRBJ2-3; possibly TRBD1 for D (6 bases). The CDR3 has 13 amino acids. The V end was cut by 7 bases, the J end by 3 bases, with 12 bases between. The germline CDR1 and CDR2 sequences are SGHDT and YYEEEE. CDR3 residues: CASAWGRTDTQYF. The DNA of the CDR3 is TGTGCCAGCGCGTGGGGGCGGACAGATACGCAGTATTTT.

The chain has TRBV7-9 and TRBJ2-1; possibly TRBD2 for D (6 bases). Trimming cost V 5 bases and J 8 bases, with 10 bases left between them. CDR3 size: 12 residues. In germline, CDR1 is SEHNR, CDR2 FQNEAQ (reference sequence). The CDR3 loop is CASSLGTDEQFF. The CDR3 DNA sequence: TGTGCCAGCAGCCTCGGGACTGATGAGCAGTTCTTC.

A word on this clonotype: A read error may produce the germline difference seen at one junction end. CDR3 loop: CANSFGSWGGSPLNF. The CDR3 nucleotides read TGTGCCAACAGTTTTGGTAGCTGGGGAGGTTCACCCCTCAACTTT. The chain has TRBV12-3 or TRBV12-4 and TRBJ1-6; D is unclear. CDR3 length: 15 residues.

This clonotype was counted at least ten times. The chain uses TRBV7-2 and TRBJ2-2, with a possible D match to TRBD2 (6 bases). Germline V gene sequence: CDR1 SGHTA, CDR2 FQGNSA. The CDR3 is 15 amino acids. Trimming cost V 5 bases and J 5 bases, with 15 bases left between them. CDR3 in amino acids: CASSLWDSATGELFF. The CDR3 DNA reads TGTGCCAGCAGCCTCTGGGACTCCGCAACCGGGGAGCTGTTTTTT.

In this sample, this clonotype turned up many times. One junction end disagrees with the germline gene, perhaps due to a read error. The chain couples TRBV10-3 to TRBJ2-3; a weak D match, TRBD2 (6 bases). Per germline, CDR1 ENHRY and CDR2 SYGVKD. The CDR3 runs to 15 residues. The CDR3 sequence: CAISEGSGSTDTQYF. CDR3 nucleotides: TGTGCCATAAGTGAGGGTAGCGGTAGCACAGATACGCAGTATTTT.